This entry features one T cell receptor beta chain sequence. Germline V gene lookup returns CDR1 PRHDT and CDR2 FYEKMQ (reference sequence). The ends lost 0 bases at V and 3 bases at J; junction bases unmatched: 9. This CDR3 is built from 18 residues. This record comes from a study of T cell responses to AZD1222 COVID-19 vaccine. Generated by immunoSEQ multiplex PCR, the TCRdb table keeps only in-frame clones and is missing some. This sample has around 100,000 clones, with roughly 91% found just once. V usage is TRBV13 and J usage is TRBJ2-7; 12 nucleotides agree with TRBD2. The material was peripheral blood, obtained on day 0 of AZD1222 vaccination. The source is an adult in good health. CDR3 bases: TGTGCCAGCAGCTTAGGCCTGTCGACTAGCGGGAGAAGCTACGAGCAGTACTTC. Its protein product is CASSLGLSTSGRSYEQYF. The complete variable domain, with remaining parts taken from reference TRBV13 and TRBJ2-7, reads AAGVIQSPRHLIKEKRETATLKCYPIPRHDTVYWYQQGPGQDPQFLISFYEKMQSDKGSIPDRFSAQQFSDYHSELNMSSLELGDSALYFCASSLGLSTSGRSYEQYFGPGTRLTVT.